This entry concerns a single TCR beta chain. No antigen is known for it. The CDR3 sequence is 14 residues long. V was pared by 4 bases and J by 3 bases, with 12 bases between. Per germline, CDR1 LNHDA and CDR2 SQIVND (reference sequence). This record comes from a study of T cell repertoires in cytomegalovirus infection. Background on the study: Both CMV infection and a matching HLA type were indicated by public TCR beta signatures. General study findings and limits: HLA-C-restricted CMV-specific TCR beta clonotypes prevailed in the ex vivo response. Identification of carriers of CMV plus the relevant HLA was achieved through cumulative public TCR beta family frequency.

Using its own MiXCR run on the reads, TCRdb lists one record per CDR3 protein. The table shows fewer than 200,000 distinct CDR3 sequences, with roughly a fifth occurring only once. The chain recombines TRBV19 with TRBJ1-2, with D unclear. The material was CD8+ T cells from cultured PBMCs, obtained from culture after CMV antigen stimulation. The sequence derives from a human donor in good health (CMV status not recorded). Some clones in this sample may be carry-over from other donors' samples. The CDR3 reads CASSKGTTYYGYTF. The CDR3 coding sequence is TGTGCCAGTAGTAAAGGAACCACTTACTATGGCTACACCTTC.